These 9 T cell receptor beta chains were all obtained from the same sample, sequenced in a study of T cell responses to AZD1222 COVID-19 vaccine. Some clones are missing from TCRdb's copy, which holds only in-frame ones; the method was immunoSEQ multiplex PCR. The table lists 91,000 or so clones, roughly 90% of them singletons. The source material was peripheral blood, sampled 28 days after the second AZD1222 dose. All receptors come from an adult who received the AZD1222 COVID-19 vaccine.

The V gene is TRBV28, the J gene TRBJ2-7, with D tentatively TRBD2 (7 bases). The germline CDR1 and CDR2 sequences are MDHEN and SYDVKM. The V end was cut by 7 bases, the J end by 7 bases, with 17 bases between. The CDR3 spans 13 residues. The CDR3 DNA reads as TGTGCCAGCAACCTGTCGGGGGGCGTTGAGCAGTACTTC. It yields the protein CASNLSGGVEQYF.

The rearrangement uses TRBV2 and TRBJ1-5, with 9 positions matching TRBD1. The CDR3 sequence is 15 residues long. Trimming removed 6 bases from V and 4 bases from J; junction bases left unmatched: 7. CDR1 and CDR2 (germline): SNHLY, FYNNEI. CDR3 sequence: CASRGTGTPNQPQHF. CDR3 bases: TGTGCCAGCAGAGGGACAGGGACACCGAATCAGCCCCAGCATTTT.

The chain recombines TRBV11-1 with TRBJ1-1; weak D call: TRBD1 (5 bases). The CDR3 contains 14 residues. Germline V gives CDR1 SGHAT, CDR2 FQDESV (reference sequence). V lost 10 bases to trimming and J lost 0 bases, with 15 bases between them. DNA of the CDR3: TGTGCCACCGCGGGGGGGTCGCTGAACACTGAAGCTTTCTTT. It yields the protein CATAGGSLNTEAFF.

This clone appeared a single time. The rearrangement joins TRBV19 to TRBJ1-1, with 9 bases aligning to TRBD1. Germline V gene lookup returns CDR1 LNHDA and CDR2 SQIVND (reference sequence). J lost 5 bases, V lost 5 bases, and 9 bases had no gene match. The CDR3 has 15 amino acids. CDR3 DNA: TGTGCCAGTAGTCCGTACAAGACAGGGGGAACTGAAGCTTTCTTT. Amino acids: CASSPYKTGGTEAFF.

The chain combines TRBV30 with TRBJ1-4; D possibly corresponds to TRBD1 (5 bases). The V gene lost 4 bases and the J gene lost 2 bases, with 11 bases spanning the gap. This CDR3 region has 14 residues. CDR1 and CDR2 (germline): GTSNPN, SVGIG (reference sequence). CDR3 bases: TGTGCCTGGAATTTCTGGGGGACTAATGAAAAACTGTTTTTT. It translates to CAWNFWGTNEKLFF.

The genes are TRBV28 and TRBJ1-1; weak D call: TRBD1 (5 bases). In germline, CDR1 is MDHEN, CDR2 SYDVKM. The CDR3 consists of 16 residues. The V gene lost 0 bases and the J gene lost 6 bases, with 17 bases spanning the gap. The CDR3 bases are TGTGCCAGCAGTTTATGGGACGGACACGGGAGCTCTGAAGCTTTCTTT. This sequence encodes CASSLWDGHGSSEAFF.

The chain has TRBV19 and TRBJ1-1, with 7 bases matching TRBD1. The CDR3 covers 14 residues. V trimming: 9 bases; J trimming: 7 bases; junction bases outside the gene matches: 14. Germline CDR1 is LNHDA and CDR2 is SQIVND (reference sequence). Here the CDR3 reads CASRDSPSSDEAFF. The CDR3 DNA reads TGTGCCAGCCGGGACAGCCCTTCCTCAGATGAAGCTTTCTTT.

The chain links TRBV9 to TRBJ2-5; D unresolved. Germline V gene lookup returns CDR1 SGDLS and CDR2 YYNGEE. The CDR3 totals 15 residues. Trimming removed 0 bases at V and 0 bases at J, with 9 bases between. DNA of the CDR3: TGTGCCAGCAGCGTAGGGGTAGGGCACCAAGAGACCCAGTACTTC. As protein: CASSVGVGHQETQYF.

V and J are TRBV7-9 and TRBJ1-2; no definite D call. CDR3 length equals 16 residues. Trimming took off 5 bases at V and 4 bases at J, with 20 bases between the two ends. Germline V gene data show CDR1 as SEHNR and CDR2 as FQNEAQ (reference sequence). The CDR3 sequence is CASSPRYQVRIYGYTF. Here the CDR3 DNA reads TGTGCCAGCAGCCCCCGGTATCAGGTTAGGATCTATGGCTACACCTTC.